This record looks at one T cell receptor beta chain sequence and its context. The sample belongs to a study of cytomegalovirus exposure and HLA in healthy donors. The study ran its PCR with 60 Vbeta and 13 Jbeta primers. The method was immunoSEQ multiplex PCR; TCRdb's version includes in-frame clones alone and lacks a portion of them. This sample yields 170,000 or so clones, of which around 80% are seen a single time; less than 15% belongs to the top ten. CDR1 and CDR2 from the germline V gene are SGHVS and FNYEAQ. Trimming cost V 4 bases and J 11 bases, with 21 bases left between them. This CDR3 has 15 amino acids.

Sequenced input: PBMCs. This receptor was obtained from a woman aged 45-60 years in good health and CMV-seropositive. The V call is TRBV7-6, the J call TRBJ2-1; D may be TRBD2 (5 bases). The CDR3 loop reads CASSSEGAIIVKQFF. The CDR3 nucleotides are TGTGCCAGCAGCTCCGAGGGTGCCATAATTGTAAAGCAGTTCTTC. Variable domain in full (rest from reference TRBV7-6 and TRBJ2-1): GAGVSQSPRYKVTKRGQDVALRCDPISGHVSLYWYRQALGQGPEFLTYFNYEAQQDKSGLPNDRFSAERPEGSISTLTIQRTEQRDSAMYRCASSSEGAIIVKQFFGPGTRLTVL.